The 26 T cell receptor beta chains below were found in one sample sequenced in a study of shared clonotypes between healthy human individuals. Method: immunoSEQ multiplex PCR; TCRdb's copy keeps in-frame clones and lacks some. The table lists 1.4 million to 1.5 million clones, 95% to 97% of them singletons. The sample was naive CD4+ T cells sorted from blood. Documented subset: CD45RA+ positively selected. The receptor source for this set is a man aged 25-45 years in good health.

V is TRBV18 and J is TRBJ2-1; 11 bases are shared with TRBD1. Trimming at V came to 0 bases and at J to 4 bases, leaving 5 bases not matched to a gene. The germline V gene has CDR1 KGHSH and CDR2 LQKENI. The CDR3 is 17 amino acids. CDR3 sequence reads: CASSPPGQGGKYNEQFF. The CDR3, as DNA: TGTGCCAGCTCACCACCGGGACAGGGGGGAAAATACAATGAGCAGTTCTTC.

The genes are TRBV4-1 and TRBJ1-5; TRBD1 is a possible D gene (5 bases). Germline-derived CDR1 and CDR2 are MGHRA and YSYEKL. V shed 6 bases and J shed 3 bases, with 18 bases lying between them. The CDR3 contains 16 residues. Here the CDR3 reads CASRAFAGTINQPQHF. In DNA, the CDR3 is TGCGCCAGCAGAGCGTTCGCCGGGACGATCAATCAGCCCCAGCATTTT.

This clone was counted once. This chain joins TRBV14 and TRBJ1-2; weak D call: TRBD1 (6 bases). The CDR3 runs 15 residues. Germline CDR1 SGHDN, CDR2 FVKESK. Trimming stripped 0 bases from V and 6 bases from J, with 14 bases between. The CDR3 is CASSQEWGRTHGYTF. The CDR3 nucleotides read TGTGCCAGCAGCCAAGAGTGGGGGCGAACCCATGGCTACACCTTC.

This chain joins TRBV7-2 and TRBJ2-5; 9 bases agree with TRBD2. CDR1 is SGHTA and CDR2 is FQGNSA in the germline V gene. After removal of 5 bases from V and 5 bases from J, the junction contained 6 bases not matched to a gene. This CDR3 region has 14 residues. The CDR3 DNA reads TGTGCCAGCAGCCATAGCGGGAGCAGGGAGACCCAGTACTTC. The encoded protein is CASSHSGSRETQYF.

This chain uses TRBV5-1 with TRBJ2-2, with a possible D match to TRBD2 (6 bases). The V gene lost 4 bases and the J gene lost 3 bases, with 13 bases spanning the gap. In germline, CDR1 is SGHRS, CDR2 YFSETQ. The CDR3 is made up of 15 amino acids. The CDR3 sequence: CASSPRGRDTGELFF. CDR3 DNA sequence: TGCGCCAGCAGCCCGCGGGGCAGGGACACCGGGGAGCTGTTTTTT.

CDR3 coding DNA: TGTGCCAGCTCACCAGCCGGGCACAATGAGCAGTTCTTC. Translated, it gives CASSPAGHNEQFF. The J gene is TRBJ2-1, the V gene TRBV18; D is unclear. This CDR3 spans 13 amino acids. With 2 bases removed from V and 5 bases from J, the gap between germline ends came to 7 bases. Germline V gene data show CDR1 as KGHSH and CDR2 as LQKENI.

This chain connects TRBV5-5 to TRBJ1-1, with a tentative D call TRBD1 (6 bases). V lost 1 base and J 10 bases, leaving 11 bases between the germline ends. This CDR3 is 12 amino acids long. In germline, CDR1 is SGHKS, CDR2 YYEKEE (reference sequence). The CDR3 spells CASSLYGTPAFF. CDR3 bases: TGTGCCAGCAGCTTGTACGGGACACCAGCTTTCTTT.

This sequence joins TRBV7-2 and TRBJ2-1; a possible D gene is TRBD2 (5 bases). Per the germline V gene, CDR1 is SGHTA and CDR2 is FQGNSA. V dropped 6 bases and J dropped 0 bases, with 18 bases sitting between them. The CDR3 covers 17 residues. The CDR3 bases are TGTGCCAGCAGGCAAACGAATAGCGTTAGCTCCTACAATGAGCAGTTCTTC. Encoded protein: CASRQTNSVSSYNEQFF.

Turning to this clone: This same CDR3 is encoded by further DNA sequences in the sample. The chain links TRBV29-1 to TRBJ2-3, with TRBD2 matching 8 bases. Germline loops: CDR1 SQVTM, CDR2 ANQGSEA. V was pared by 2 bases and J by 1 base, with 5 bases of the junction left unmatched. The CDR3 is 15 residues long. DNA for the CDR3: TGCAGCGTTGAATTCCTAGCGGGCCGCACAGATACGCAGTATTTT. Translated: CSVEFLAGRTDTQYF.

This chain links TRBV11-2 with TRBJ2-1; 13 bases fit TRBD2. The CDR3 is 16 amino acids. The J segment lost 5 bases and the V segment lost 6 bases, leaving 7 bases of the junction unmatched. Germline V gene sequence: CDR1 SGHAT, CDR2 FQNNGV. CDR3 sequence: CASRRFGLAGDNEQFF. The CDR3 DNA follows: TGTGCCAGCAGACGCTTCGGACTAGCGGGAGACAATGAGCAGTTCTTC.

The rearrangement joins TRBV7-9 to TRBJ2-5; D is ambiguous. From germline, CDR1 is SEHNR and CDR2 FQNEAQ (reference sequence). The CDR3 length is 13 residues. V was clipped by 4 bases and J by 4 bases, with 10 bases between them. The CDR3 coding sequence is TGTGCCAGCAGCTCCTACGTAGGAGAGACCCAGTACTTC. This encodes CASSSYVGETQYF.

In the case of this clone: The sample holds other DNA sequences that translate to the same CDR3. The genes are TRBV5-4 and TRBJ2-1, with D tentatively TRBD2 (6 bases). In germline, CDR1 is SGHNT, CDR2 YYREEE (reference sequence). The CDR3 loop spans 15 amino acids. Between the trimmed V and J ends, which lost 0 bases and 2 bases, there was a span of 9 bases. Written as DNA, the CDR3 is TGTGCCAGCAGCTTGGGAGGCGGGGCCTACAATGAGCAGTTCTTC. Its translation is CASSLGGGAYNEQFF.

A remark on this clone: In the same sample, other DNA sequences code for this CDR3. The CDR3 DNA reads as TGTGCCAGCAGTTTAATCGGATCCTACAATGAGCAGTTCTTC. Translated, it gives CASSLIGSYNEQFF. The chain employs TRBV28 and TRBJ2-1; no firm D call. CDR3 length: 14 residues. Trimming pared 2 bases from V and 1 base from J, leaving 6 bases between. Germline V lookup: CDR1 MDHEN, CDR2 SYDVKM.

The CDR3 DNA is TGTGCCAGCAGTGAAAATGTGGGGACAGGGGCCAACGTCCTGACTTTC. Amino acid sequence: CASSENVGTGANVLTF. V is TRBV25-1 and J is TRBJ2-6, with a possible D match to TRBD1 (6 bases). CDR3 length: 16 residues. In germline, CDR1 is MGHDK, CDR2 SYGVNS. V dropped 2 bases and J dropped 4 bases, with 12 bases sitting between them.

The V and J genes are TRBV27 and TRBJ2-7; 9 nucleotides match TRBD1. The germline V gene has CDR1 MNHEY and CDR2 SMNVEV (reference sequence). V dropped 5 bases and J dropped 1; count of bases not matched to a gene: 18. This CDR3 is 19 amino acids long. CDR3 DNA sequence: TGTGCCAGCAGTCGAGAGGGGGGCCTAACAGGGGGCGCTTCCTACGAGCAGTACTTC. Protein product: CASSREGGLTGGASYEQYF.

The chain is built from TRBV5-4 and TRBJ2-3; 8 bases are a match to TRBD2. The CDR3 runs to 15 residues. V was clipped by 1 base and J by 4 bases; unmatched bases: 5. Germline assignment: CDR1 SGHNT and CDR2 YYREEE (reference sequence). In DNA form, the CDR3 reads TGTGCCAGCAGCTTGCGTACTAGCGGAGCAGATACGCAGTATTTT. Translated: CASSLRTSGADTQYF. Full variable domain (outside the CDR3, taken from reference TRBV5-4 and TRBJ2-3): ETGVTQSPTHLIKTRGQQVTLRCSSQSGHNTVSWYQQALGQGPQFIFQYYREEENGRGNFPPRFSGLQFPNYSSELNVNALELDDSALYLCASSLRTSGADTQYFGPGTRLTVL.

The chain joins TRBV5-5 to TRBJ1-5, with a tentative D call TRBD1 (5 bases). The V gene lost 5 bases and the J gene lost 7 bases, with 13 bases spanning the gap. Germline V lookup: CDR1 SGHKS, CDR2 YYEKEE (reference sequence). The CDR3 runs 13 residues. The CDR3: CASSPDSLQPQHF. The CDR3 bases are TGTGCCAGCAGTCCCGACAGTCTACAGCCCCAGCATTTT.

About this clone: Additional DNA sequences in this sample encode the identical CDR3. The genes are TRBV18 and TRBJ2-7; unclear D gene. V lost 0 bases and J 3 bases, leaving 6 bases between the germline ends. The CDR3 consists of 13 residues. Per germline, CDR1 KGHSH and CDR2 LQKENI. The CDR3 bases are TGTGCCAGCTCACCACCGTCCTTCTACGAGCAGTACTTC. As protein: CASSPPSFYEQYF.

The V call is TRBV5-1, the J call TRBJ2-4, with D possibly being TRBD2 (6 bases). Trimming removed 3 bases from V and 9 bases from J, with 13 bases in between. The CDR3 consists of 13 residues. Germline V gene data show CDR1 as SGHRS and CDR2 as YFSETQ. The CDR3 loop is CASSSPGVPIQYF. CDR3 coding DNA: TGCGCCAGCAGCTCTCCGGGGGTACCCATTCAGTACTTC.

The chain has TRBV6-5 and TRBJ2-3; 7 bases are shared with TRBD1. Germline trimming cut 2 bases from V and 3 bases from J; bases unmatched to any gene: 5. Germline values: CDR1 MNHEY, CDR2 SVGAGI. CDR3 length: 15 residues. CDR3 bases: TGTGCCAGCAGTTACCTAGGCAGGGGGACAGATACGCAGTATTTT. It codes for CASSYLGRGTDTQYF.

The chain joins TRBV25-1 to TRBJ2-7; 14 bases line up with TRBD2. Germline V gives CDR1 MGHDK, CDR2 SYGVNS. The ends lost 6 bases at V and 4 bases at J; junction bases unmatched: 5. The CDR3 runs 15 residues. The CDR3 nucleotides are TGTGCCAGCAGCAGAGGGACTAGCGGGAGTTACGAGCAGTACTTC. It encodes CASSRGTSGSYEQYF.

The chain employs TRBV7-9 and TRBJ2-1; 11 bases map to TRBD2. Germline V gene data show CDR1 as SEHNR and CDR2 as FQNEAQ (reference sequence). Trimming at V came to 1 base and at J to 5 bases, leaving 10 bases not matched to a gene. CDR3 length: 18 amino acids. The CDR3, as DNA: TGTGCCAGCAGCTTAGGGGACCTAGCGGGAGGAGGAGACAATGAGCAGTTCTTC. Protein product: CASSLGDLAGGGDNEQFF.

In regard to this clone: Other DNA sequences in this sample translate to the same CDR3. This chain uses TRBV18 with TRBJ1-5, with 7 bases fitting TRBD1. The CDR3 sequence is 14 residues long. J gave up 2 bases and V 6 bases, and 4 bases lay outside the gene matches. Germline V gene data show CDR1 as KGHSH and CDR2 as LQKENI. The CDR3 loop reads CASSPDRGNQPQHF. CDR3 sequence (DNA): TGTGCCAGCTCGCCCGACAGGGGCAATCAGCCCCAGCATTTT.

The J gene is TRBJ1-1, the V gene TRBV28, with D uncertain. The CDR3 has 15 amino acids. Germline V CDR1 and CDR2: MDHEN, SYDVKM. Trimming stripped 6 bases from V and 4 bases from J, with 18 bases between. The CDR3 DNA reads as TGTGCCAGCAGGAACTCAGGCCCGCTCGGCACTGAAGCTTTCTTT. Translation: CASRNSGPLGTEAFF.

The chain is built from TRBV30 and TRBJ2-7; the match to TRBD2 covers 11 bases. The V gene's germline CDR1 is GTSNPN and CDR2 SVGIG (reference sequence). The J segment lost 3 bases and the V segment lost 2 bases, leaving 6 bases of the junction unmatched. The CDR3 is 15 amino acids. The CDR3: CAWSPRLAGGYEQYF. The CDR3 nucleotides are TGTGCCTGGAGTCCCCGTCTAGCGGGAGGCTACGAGCAGTACTTC.

This chain connects TRBV28 to TRBJ2-7; 9 bases fit TRBD1. The CDR3 runs to 15 residues. V lost 4 bases and J lost 6; bases outside the gene matches: 10. Germline V gene lookup returns CDR1 MDHEN and CDR2 SYDVKM. CDR3 DNA: TGTGCCAGCAGTTCCCAGGGACAGGGTCTTATCGAGCAGTACTTC. Amino acids: CASSSQGQGLIEQYF.